The 18 T cell receptor beta chains reported below all come from one sample, sequenced in a study of blood T cell dynamics during melanoma immunotherapy (dated by TCRdb to 2018 to 2021). The library was generated by the immunoSEQ multiplex PCR assay. This immuneACCESS table, as held by TCRdb, lists in-frame sequences with V and J called but not all clones. Of the missing ones, under half trace to an unresolved V gene in checked studies; the others have no known cause. For this sample the table gives around 6,500 clones, of which approximately 85% were detected only once. Roughly 1.8% of the sample is in the top ten clones. The time point label on this specimen signifies: pre-treatment baseline. This specimen was blood, taken from a patient treated with checkpoint blockade. The receptors stem from a human donor with melanoma.

This clone was detected only once. The chain links TRBV19 to TRBJ2-3, with D unclear. V was shortened by 5 bases and J by 0 bases, with 9 bases between the two germline ends. There are 14 residues in the CDR3. Germline V gene lookup returns CDR1 LNHDA and CDR2 SQIVND (reference sequence). The CDR3 sequence is CASSARSSTDTQYF. The CDR3 bases are TGTGCCAGTAGTGCCCGATCTAGCACAGATACGCAGTATTTT.

This clone was observed once. The chain links TRBV7-3 to TRBJ1-2; D might be TRBD1 (5 bases). The length of the CDR3 is 14 residues. V lost 1 base to trimming and J lost 8 bases, with 14 bases between them. CDR1 SGHTA and CDR2 FQGTGA come from the germline V gene. DNA for the CDR3: TGTGCCAGCAGCTTAAACGGCCAGGGCCTCGGCTACACCTTC. Protein: CASSLNGQGLGYTF.

This clone was seen just once. V gene TRBV9 combines with J gene TRBJ2-7; D unclear. The V gene lost 0 bases and the J gene lost 2 bases, with 9 bases spanning the gap. Germline CDR1 SGDLS, CDR2 YYNGEE. The CDR3 covers 14 residues. The CDR3 spells CASSVGMVPYEQYF. The CDR3 nucleotides read TGTGCCAGCAGCGTAGGTATGGTTCCCTACGAGCAGTACTTC.

The genes are TRBV27 and TRBJ1-1; D perhaps matches TRBD1 (6 bases). V was trimmed by 5 bases and J by 0 bases, leaving 13 bases between them. Per the germline V gene, CDR1 is MNHEY and CDR2 is SMNVEV (reference sequence). The CDR3 runs 15 residues. CDR3 in DNA: TGTGCCAGCAGTAAACACAGGGATATGAACACTGAAGCTTTCTTT. Translated, it gives CASSKHRDMNTEAFF.

This chain uses TRBV4-3 with TRBJ2-2; unclear D gene. The CDR3 loop spans 15 amino acids. Deletions cut 1 base from V and 4 bases from J, with 10 bases between. Looked up from germline, CDR1 is LGHNA and CDR2 is YSLEER. CDR3 coding DNA: TGCGCCAGCAGCCAAGCCTGGCTTAGCACCGGGGAGCTGTTTTTT. This translates into CASSQAWLSTGELFF.

This clone was picked up one time. The chain couples TRBV10-3 to TRBJ2-3; 10 bases fit TRBD2. V dropped 4 bases and J dropped 1; count of bases not matched to a gene: 2. The CDR3 totals 15 residues. The germline V gene encodes CDR1 ENHRY and CDR2 SYGVKD. The CDR3 nucleotides are TGTGCCATCAGTGTTCTAGCGGGGGGCACAGATACGCAGTATTTT. It specifies CAISVLAGGTDTQYF.

The chain has TRBV2 and TRBJ2-3; 9 bases align to TRBD2. J gave up 0 bases and V 9 bases, and 4 bases lay outside the gene matches. Per germline, CDR1 SNHLY and CDR2 FYNNEI. This CDR3 has 14 amino acids. The CDR3, as DNA: TGTGCCAGTCGCCTAGCGGGGAGCACAGATACGCAGTATTTT. Translated: CASRLAGSTDTQYF.

The chain joins TRBV7-9 to TRBJ2-5; D might be TRBD2 (5 bases). Looked up from germline, CDR1 is SEHNR and CDR2 is FQNEAQ (reference sequence). The germline V and J ends were trimmed by 0 bases and 5 bases, with 10 bases remaining between them. CDR3 length equals 14 residues. CDR3 sequence (DNA): TGTGCCAGCAGCTTAGCAGAGGGTCGGGAGACCCAGTACTTC. Protein: CASSLAEGRETQYF.

The chain recombines TRBV19 with TRBJ2-3; D may correspond to TRBD1 or TRBD2 (6 bases each). CDR1 and CDR2 from the germline V gene are LNHDA and SQIVND (reference sequence). With 5 bases removed from V and 9 bases from J, the gap between germline ends came to 15 bases. The CDR3 sequence is 13 residues long. CDR3 DNA: TGTGCCAGTAGTTCCCAAGGGGGGAAGACGCAGTATTTT. It yields the protein CASSSQGGKTQYF.

The V and J genes are TRBV5-1 and TRBJ2-7; 11 bases match TRBD1. CDR1 SGHRS and CDR2 YFSETQ come from the germline V gene. V shed 3 bases, J shed 0 bases, and the junction held 5 bases outside the gene matches. The CDR3 contains 16 residues. DNA of the CDR3: TGCGCCAGCAGCTGGACAGGGGGCTTAAGCTCCTACGAGCAGTACTTC. Translating gives CASSWTGGLSSYEQYF.

The chain has TRBV9 and TRBJ2-3, with 11 positions matching TRBD2. The length of the CDR3 is 16 residues. With V trimmed by 3 bases and J by 2 bases, 5 bases remained unmatched. Germline CDR1 and CDR2: SGDLS and YYNGEE. The CDR3 sequence: CASSAETSGDTDTQYF. CDR3 nucleotide sequence: TGTGCCAGCAGCGCGGAGACTAGCGGGGACACAGATACGCAGTATTTT.

This chain uses TRBV19 with TRBJ2-7, with D tentatively TRBD2 (7 bases). Germline-derived CDR1 and CDR2 are LNHDA and SQIVND (reference sequence). The CDR3 runs to 15 residues. The V and J ends lost 7 bases and 6 bases respectively, with 22 bases between them. The CDR3 sequence is CASIDWRGPAPEQYF. The CDR3 nucleotides read TGTGCCAGTATCGATTGGCGGGGGCCGGCTCCCGAGCAGTACTTC.

J is TRBJ2-5 and V is TRBV7-9, with D possibly being TRBD1 or TRBD2 (5 bases each). The germline gives CDR1 SEHNR, CDR2 FQNEAQ (reference sequence). With 2 bases removed from V and 5 bases from J, the gap between germline ends came to 12 bases. This CDR3 comprises 14 residues. This CDR3 reads CASSLYTGGETQYF. Written as DNA, the CDR3 is TGTGCCAGCAGCTTATATACAGGCGGGGAGACCCAGTACTTC.

The rearrangement links TRBV5-1 to TRBJ2-2; 8 bases agree with TRBD2. Germline assignment: CDR1 SGHRS and CDR2 YFSETQ. Trimming took 4 bases from V and 1 from J; bases not matched to a gene: 6. CDR3 length: 16 residues. The CDR3 DNA reads TGCGCCAGCAGCCCCCGGGGGGGTCTGAACACCGGGGAGCTGTTTTTT. Its protein product is CASSPRGGLNTGELFF.

The CDR3 DNA reads TGTGCCAGCAGCTTAGCTGGGGCCTACGAGCAGTACTTC. Protein sequence: CASSLAGAYEQYF. This chain joins TRBV7-9 and TRBJ2-7; D is uncertain. This CDR3 is 13 amino acids long. CDR1 and CDR2 from the germline V gene are SEHNR and FQNEAQ (reference sequence). Trimming stripped 0 bases from V and 2 bases from J, with 5 bases between.

CDR3 sequence (DNA): TGTGCCAGCAGCGTCGGGCAGCTCTCTAACTATGGCTACACCTTC. It translates to CASSVGQLSNYGYTF. The chain combines TRBV9 with TRBJ1-2; D is unresolved. Germline loops: CDR1 SGDLS, CDR2 YYNGEE. The V and J ends lost 2 bases and 0 bases respectively, with 11 bases between them. CDR3 length equals 15 residues.

V gene TRBV7-9 combines with J gene TRBJ1-1; tentative D call: TRBD1 (5 bases). The V gene lost 8 bases and the J gene lost 0 bases, with 7 bases spanning the gap. CDR3 size: 12 residues. Germline V gene data show CDR1 as SEHNR and CDR2 as FQNEAQ (reference sequence). This CDR3 is CASVGVNTEAFF. CDR3 DNA: TGTGCCAGCGTAGGGGTGAACACTGAAGCTTTCTTT.

This clone was found once. At one end the junction does not follow the germline gene, possibly because of a read error. The same CDR3 arises from other DNA sequences in this sample as well. The chain links TRBV5-4 to TRBJ2-7; D is undetermined. This CDR3 is built from 13 residues. The germline CDR1 and CDR2 sequences are SGHNT and YYREEE (reference sequence). Here the CDR3 DNA reads TGTGCCAGCAGCTCTCCGACCTTGTACGAACAGTACTTC. It encodes CASSSPTLYEQYF. Combining the CDR3 with reference TRBV5-4 and TRBJ2-7 gives the whole variable domain ETGVTQSPTHLIKTRGQQVTLRCSSQSGHNTVSWYQQALGQGPQFIFQYYREEENGRGNFPPRFSGLQFPNYSSELNVNALELDDSALYLCASSSPTLYEQYFGPGTRLTVT.